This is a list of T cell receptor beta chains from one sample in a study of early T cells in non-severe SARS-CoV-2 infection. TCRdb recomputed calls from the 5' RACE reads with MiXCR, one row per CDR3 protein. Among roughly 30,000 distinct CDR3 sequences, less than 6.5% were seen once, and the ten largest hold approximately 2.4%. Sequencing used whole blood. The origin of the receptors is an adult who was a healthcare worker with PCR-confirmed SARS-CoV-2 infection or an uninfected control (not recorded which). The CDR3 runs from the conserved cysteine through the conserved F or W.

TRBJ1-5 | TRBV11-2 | CASSSGTGDSNQPQHF
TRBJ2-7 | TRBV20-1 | CSATDTGTLSYEQYF
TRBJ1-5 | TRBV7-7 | CASSLQGANQPQHF
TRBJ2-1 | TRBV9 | CASSVGTGGPMDEQFF
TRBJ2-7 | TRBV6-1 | CASSELGGISYEQYF
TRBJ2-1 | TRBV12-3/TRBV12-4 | CASSPLAGDYNEQFF
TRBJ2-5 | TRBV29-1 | CSAAGGSETQYF
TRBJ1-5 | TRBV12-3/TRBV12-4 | CASSFKEALQHF
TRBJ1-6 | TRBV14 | CASSPPSRNSPLHF
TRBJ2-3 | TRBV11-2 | CASSFLPSTDTQYF
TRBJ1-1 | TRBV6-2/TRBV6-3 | CASSYPWDRGMSVAFF
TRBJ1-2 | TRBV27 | CASSFGSNYGYTF
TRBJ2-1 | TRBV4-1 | CASSQEAQRDNEQFF
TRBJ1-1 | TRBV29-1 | CSVSGRLNTEAFF